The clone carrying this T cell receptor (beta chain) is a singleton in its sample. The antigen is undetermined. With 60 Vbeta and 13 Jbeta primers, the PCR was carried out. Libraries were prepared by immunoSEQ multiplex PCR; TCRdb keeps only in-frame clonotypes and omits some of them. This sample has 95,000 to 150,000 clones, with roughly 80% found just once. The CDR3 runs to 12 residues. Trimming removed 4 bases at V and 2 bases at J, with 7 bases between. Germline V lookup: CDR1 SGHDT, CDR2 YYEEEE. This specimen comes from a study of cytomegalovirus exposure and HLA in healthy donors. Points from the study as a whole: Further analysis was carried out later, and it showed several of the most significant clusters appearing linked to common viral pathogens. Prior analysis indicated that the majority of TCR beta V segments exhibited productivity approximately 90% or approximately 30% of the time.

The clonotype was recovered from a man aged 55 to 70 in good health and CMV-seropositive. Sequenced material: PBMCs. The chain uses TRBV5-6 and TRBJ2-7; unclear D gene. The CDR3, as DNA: TGTGCCAGCAGCCAGGCCACCTACGAGCAGTACTTC. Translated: CASSQATYEQYF.